This T cell receptor beta chain was retrieved from a study of human T cells and chemical hapten exposure (dated by TCRdb to 2020 to 2023). As for the study more broadly: For sensitization, 2% DPC in acetone was applied to an approximately 2 cm by approximately 2 cm area of upper inner arm skin. Patients additionally received weekly therapeutic DPC doses to the scalp throughout the approximately 24-week study period. Patch tests used Finn chambers with 0.01% DPC on the upper back, scored after 6 days by International Contact Dermatitis Research Group standards. The patient cohort, mostly female, included alopecia areata with under or over 50% scalp involvement, alopecia totalis and alopecia universalis. Libraries were pooled for sequencing, and per-sample TCR yields varied mainly because of small differences in library volumes within the pool. This study followed changes in the peripheral blood TCR repertoire in vivo during primary and secondary sensitization of alopecia patients to the hapten diphenylcyclopropenone (DPC). Blood samples were taken from patients before sensitization (week 0) and then at 2, 6 and about 24 weeks after DPC sensitization. For TCR sequencing, blood came from 25 to 30 alopecia patients at anywhere from one to four time points (pre-sensitization, 2, 6 and 24 weeks).

The time point label on this specimen signifies: patch test 3, about 24 weeks after DPC sensitization. The sample's treatment or condition label, decoded: therapeutic diphenylcyclopropenone sensitization with weekly scalp DPC. At each patch-test visit, blood was drawn before the patch test was applied. Patients were eligible if aged 18 to 70, diagnosed with alopecia and judged suitable for DPC therapy, and pregnant patients were excluded. Total RNA was extracted from unfractionated whole blood collected in Tempus Blood RNA tubes. To prepare the library, RACE was applied. The data were produced on a NextSeq 500. During library preparation, unique molecular identifiers were attached to individual cDNA molecules so that TCRs could be counted in a quantitative, reproducible way. From each blood RNA sample, both TCR alpha and TCR beta chains were sequenced. The study's processing was this. The median number of TCRs per sample was approximately 96,000, ranging from roughly 23,224 to 690,600. The Decombinator software suite was used to annotate V, J and CDR3 in the TCR reads. To make PS versus PT1 abundance plots, every sample was subsampled to the same number of TCRs (28,000). Expanded TCRs were defined as absent before sensitization and observed at least eight times at the 2-week time point. TCRdb applied fastp at Q25 and MiXCR to the public reads, then kept only in-frame beta chains. Rows merge per CDR3 protein into single entries with the most common DNA and genes. TCRdb's processing, not the study's, gives the V and J calls here. The sample profile shows fewer than 100,000 distinct CDR3 sequences; under 13% of them were found once. The ten largest clones take up 1% to 1.2% of the sample.

Of note for this clonotype: Its antigen specificity is not known. Base qualities are not recorded, but no much larger clone differs from it by a single base.

Including cysteine and phenylalanine, the CDR3 has 15 amino acids. CDR3 DNA only is kept here, 45 bases in frame from base 1. CDR1 and CDR2 are drawn from the germline V gene: MNHEY, SVGEGT. V loses 3 bases of germline sequence and J loses 5 bases, and the interval between the two ends is 14 bases. General conclusions and limits of the study: Patch test score correlated positively with the number of PT1 expanded TCRs, reaching significance at thresholds 8, 16 and 32 but not at 4. Because all patients had alopecia, a presumed autoimmune disease, the immune response of the patients might differ from that of healthy individuals. After repeated subsampling, the strength of the expansion versus patch-test correlation and the threshold at which it became significant changed. Expanded TCRs formed significantly more large CDR3 similarity clusters than pre-sensitization or healthy control sets, consistent with antigen-driven responses. DPC sensitization did not change the number of TCRs with a frequency above 1 in 1000, and there was no evidence of changes in global repertoire structure.

Sequencing used whole blood, obtained in connection with sensitization to the hapten diphenylcyclopropenone (DPC). This clonotype was obtained from a woman aged 25-40 years with alopecia areata. Some clones in this sample may be carry-over from other donors' samples. The chain is assembled from TRBV6-2 or TRBV6-3 and TRBJ2-1; the D gene is not confidently resolved. The CDR3 loop reads CASSYEGPGNNEQFF. The nucleotides read TGTGCCAGCAGTTATGAAGGTCCTGGGAACAATGAGCAGTTCTTC.